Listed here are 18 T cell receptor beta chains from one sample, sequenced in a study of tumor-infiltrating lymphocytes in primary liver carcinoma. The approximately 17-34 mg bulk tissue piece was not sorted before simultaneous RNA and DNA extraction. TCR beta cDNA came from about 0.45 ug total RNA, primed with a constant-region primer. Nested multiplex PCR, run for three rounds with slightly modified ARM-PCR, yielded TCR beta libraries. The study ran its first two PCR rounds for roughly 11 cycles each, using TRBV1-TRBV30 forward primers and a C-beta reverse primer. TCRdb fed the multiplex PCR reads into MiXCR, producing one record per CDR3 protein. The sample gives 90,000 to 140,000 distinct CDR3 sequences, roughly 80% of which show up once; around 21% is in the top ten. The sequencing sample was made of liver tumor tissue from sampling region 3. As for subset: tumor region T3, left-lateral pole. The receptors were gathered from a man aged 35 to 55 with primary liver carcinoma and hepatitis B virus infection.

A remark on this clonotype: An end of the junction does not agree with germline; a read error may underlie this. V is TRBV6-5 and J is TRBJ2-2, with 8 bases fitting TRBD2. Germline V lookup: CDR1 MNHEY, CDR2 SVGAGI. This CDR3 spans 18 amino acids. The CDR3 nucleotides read TGTGTCAGCAGATCGATCCTCGGGACTAGTGGGATAGGTGGGGAGCTATTTTTT. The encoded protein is CVSRSILGTSGIGGELFF.

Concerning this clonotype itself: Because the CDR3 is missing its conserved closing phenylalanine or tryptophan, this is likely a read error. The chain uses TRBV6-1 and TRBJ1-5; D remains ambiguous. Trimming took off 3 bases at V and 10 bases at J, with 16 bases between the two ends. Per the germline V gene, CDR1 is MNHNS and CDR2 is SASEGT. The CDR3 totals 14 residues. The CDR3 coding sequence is TGTGCCAGCAGTGAGGCGAGGGAGAAGGCACCCCAGCATTCT. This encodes CASSEAREKAPQHS.

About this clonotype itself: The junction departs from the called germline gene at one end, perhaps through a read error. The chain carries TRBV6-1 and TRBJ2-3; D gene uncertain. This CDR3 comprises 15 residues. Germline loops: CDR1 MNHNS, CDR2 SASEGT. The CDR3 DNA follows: TGTGCCAGCATTGAAGGTAGCTGGCCCGCAGATACGCTGTATTTT. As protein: CASIEGSWPADTLYF.

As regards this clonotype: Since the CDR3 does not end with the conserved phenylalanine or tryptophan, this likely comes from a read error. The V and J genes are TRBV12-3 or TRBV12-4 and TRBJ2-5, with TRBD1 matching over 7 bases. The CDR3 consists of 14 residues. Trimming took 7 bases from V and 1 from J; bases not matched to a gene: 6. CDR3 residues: CASTSDRAQETQYL. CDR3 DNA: TGTGCCAGCACCTCTGACAGGGCCCAAGAGACCCAGTACCTC.

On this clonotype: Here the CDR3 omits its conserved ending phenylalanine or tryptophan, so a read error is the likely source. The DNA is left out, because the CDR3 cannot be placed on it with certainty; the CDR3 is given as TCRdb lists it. CDR3 residues: CASSLDRGGNERFS. The chain couples TRBV4-3 to TRBJ2-1; the table's D call of TRBD1 was not tested on the DNA. Germline V gene lookup returns CDR1 LGHNA and CDR2 YSLEER. Ends included, the CDR3 has 14 residues.

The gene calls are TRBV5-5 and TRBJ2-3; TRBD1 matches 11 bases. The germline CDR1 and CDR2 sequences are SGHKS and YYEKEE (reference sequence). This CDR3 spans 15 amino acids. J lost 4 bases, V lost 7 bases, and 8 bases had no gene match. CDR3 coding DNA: TGTGCCAGCTGTTGGGACAGGGGGAGTTCAGATACGCAGTATTTT. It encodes CASCWDRGSSDTQYF.

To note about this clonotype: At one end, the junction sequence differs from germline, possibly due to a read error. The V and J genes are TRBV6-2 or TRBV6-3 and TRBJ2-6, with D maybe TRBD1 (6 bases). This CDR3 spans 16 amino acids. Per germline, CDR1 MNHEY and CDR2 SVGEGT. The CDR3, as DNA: TGTGCTAGCAGGGGCAGGTTTCCTTCAGGGGCCAACGTCCTGACTTTC. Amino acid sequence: CASRGRFPSGANVLTF.

The CDR3 loop reads CASTLVKGDQREHF. CDR3 sequence (DNA): TGTGCCAGCACCCTTGTGAAAGGGGATCAGCGCGAGCATTTT. J is TRBJ1-5 and V is TRBV6-2 or TRBV6-3; the D gene is possibly TRBD1 (5 bases). The CDR3 sequence is 14 residues long. Germline assignment: CDR1 MNHEY and CDR2 SVGEGT. Trimming removed 7 bases from V and 14 bases from J, with 24 bases in between.

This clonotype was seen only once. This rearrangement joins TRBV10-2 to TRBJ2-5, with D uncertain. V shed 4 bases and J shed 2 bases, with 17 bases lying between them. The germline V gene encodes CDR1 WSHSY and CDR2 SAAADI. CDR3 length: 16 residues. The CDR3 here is CASSAGLLTAQETQYF. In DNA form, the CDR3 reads TGCGCCAGCAGTGCCGGGCTACTAACAGCTCAAGAGACCCAGTACTTC.

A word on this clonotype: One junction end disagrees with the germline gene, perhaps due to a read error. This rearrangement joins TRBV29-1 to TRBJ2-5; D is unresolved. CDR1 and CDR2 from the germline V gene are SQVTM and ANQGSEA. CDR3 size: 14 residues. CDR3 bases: TGCAACGTTGAATTCCCAGCATCCCAAGAGACCCAGTACTTC. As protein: CNVEFPASQETQYF.

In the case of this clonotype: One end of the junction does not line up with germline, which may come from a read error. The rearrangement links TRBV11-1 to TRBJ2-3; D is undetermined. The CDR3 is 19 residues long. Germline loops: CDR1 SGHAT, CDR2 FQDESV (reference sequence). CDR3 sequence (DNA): TGTGCCAGCAGCTATGGGGAAAGCTCTGTTGGAGCCCGCACAGATACGCAGTGTTTT. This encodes CASSYGESSVGARTDTQCF.

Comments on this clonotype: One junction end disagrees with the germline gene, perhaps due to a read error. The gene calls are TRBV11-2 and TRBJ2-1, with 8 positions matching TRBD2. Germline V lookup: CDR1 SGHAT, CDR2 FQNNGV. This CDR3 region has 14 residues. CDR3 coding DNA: TGTGCCAGCGGCCCCACGGGACTAGGTTCGCTTCGGGTCTTC. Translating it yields CASGPTGLGSLRVF.

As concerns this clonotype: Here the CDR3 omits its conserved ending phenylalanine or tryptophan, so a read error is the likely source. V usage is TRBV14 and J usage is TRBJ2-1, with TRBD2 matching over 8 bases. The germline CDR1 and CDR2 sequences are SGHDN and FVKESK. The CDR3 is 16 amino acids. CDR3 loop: CASNAVAGWVNNEQFI. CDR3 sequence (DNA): TGCGCCAGCAATGCCGTAGCGGGATGGGTAAACAATGAGCAGTTCATC.

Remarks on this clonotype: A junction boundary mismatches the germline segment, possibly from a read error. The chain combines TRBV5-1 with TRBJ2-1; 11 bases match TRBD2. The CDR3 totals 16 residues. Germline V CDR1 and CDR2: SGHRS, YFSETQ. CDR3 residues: CANSSSLAGGGNERFF. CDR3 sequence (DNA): TGCGCCAACAGCTCCTCGCTAGCGGGAGGAGGCAATGAGCGGTTCTTC.

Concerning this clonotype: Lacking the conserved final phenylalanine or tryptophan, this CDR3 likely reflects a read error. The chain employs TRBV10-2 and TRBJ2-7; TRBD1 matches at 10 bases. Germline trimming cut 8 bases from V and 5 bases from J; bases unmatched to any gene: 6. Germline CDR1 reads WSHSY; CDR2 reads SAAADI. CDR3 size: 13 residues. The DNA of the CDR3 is TGCGCCAGCCGGGACAGGGGTAACGACGAGCAGTACTTG. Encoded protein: CASRDRGNDEQYL.

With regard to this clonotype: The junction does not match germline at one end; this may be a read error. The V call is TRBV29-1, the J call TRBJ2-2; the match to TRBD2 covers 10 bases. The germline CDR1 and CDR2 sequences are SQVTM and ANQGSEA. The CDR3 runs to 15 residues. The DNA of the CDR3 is TGTAGTGTTGGGACTAGCGCGGCGAACACCGTGGAGCTGTTTTTT. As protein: CSVGTSAANTVELFF.

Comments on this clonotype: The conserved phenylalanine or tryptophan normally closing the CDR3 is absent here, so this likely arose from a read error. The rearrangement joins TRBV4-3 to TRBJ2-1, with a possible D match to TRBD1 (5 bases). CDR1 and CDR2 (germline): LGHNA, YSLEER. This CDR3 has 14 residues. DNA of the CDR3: TGCGCCAGTAGCCAGGGCAGGACCAACAATGAGCAGTTCTGC. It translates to CASSQGRTNNEQFC.

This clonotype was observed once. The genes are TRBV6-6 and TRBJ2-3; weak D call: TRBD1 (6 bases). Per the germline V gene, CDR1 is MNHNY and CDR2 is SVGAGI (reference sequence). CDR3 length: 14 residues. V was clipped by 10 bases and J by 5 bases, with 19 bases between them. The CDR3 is CANTPPGGIDTQYF. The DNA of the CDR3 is TGTGCCAATACCCCGCCTGGGGGCATAGATACGCAGTATTTT.